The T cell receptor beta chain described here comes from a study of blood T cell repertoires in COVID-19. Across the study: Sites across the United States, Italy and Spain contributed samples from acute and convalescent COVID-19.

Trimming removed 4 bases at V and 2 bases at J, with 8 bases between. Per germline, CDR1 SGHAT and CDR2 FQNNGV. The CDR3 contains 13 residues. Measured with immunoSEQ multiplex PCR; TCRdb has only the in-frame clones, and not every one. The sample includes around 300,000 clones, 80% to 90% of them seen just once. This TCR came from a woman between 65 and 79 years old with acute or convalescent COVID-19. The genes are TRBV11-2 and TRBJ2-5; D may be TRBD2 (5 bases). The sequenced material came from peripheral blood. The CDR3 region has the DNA TGTGCCAGCAGCTCCGGCGGGCAAGAGACCCAGTACTTC. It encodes CASSSGGQETQYF.